Listed below are T cell receptor beta chains from one sample, sequenced in a study of CD8 T cells in Susac syndrome. MiXCR, run by TCRdb on the immunoSEQ multiplex PCR reads, gives a single entry per CDR3 protein. The sample has 95,000 to 150,000 distinct CDR3 sequences, around 94% seen once. The sequencing sample was made of CD8+ T cells from PBMCs. The receptors come from a human donor with Susac syndrome. Each CDR3 is given with its conserved first and last residue. D genes are given only for firm matches. Size values are once, few and many counts, or a class for expanded clones, and some rows have none.

V gene: TRBV3-1
D gene: -
J gene: TRBJ2-4
CDR3 length: 16
clone size: -
CDR3 protein: CASSRLEQGRLNIQYF
CDR3 DNA: TGTGCCAGCAGCCGACTTGAACAGGGGAGGTTGAACATTCAGTACTTC

V gene: TRBV7-2
D gene: TRBD1
J gene: TRBJ1-2
CDR3 length: 16
clone size: -
CDR3 protein: CASSFRDRDPNYGYTF
CDR3 DNA: TGTGCCAGCAGCTTCAGGGACAGGGACCCTAACTATGGCTACACCTTC

V gene: TRBV7-9
D gene: TRBD1
J gene: TRBJ1-4
CDR3 length: 15
clone size: -
CDR3 protein: CASSFHQDRSEKLFF
CDR3 DNA: TGTGCCAGCAGCTTCCACCAGGACAGGAGTGAAAAACTGTTTTTT

V gene: TRBV3-1
D gene: -
J gene: TRBJ1-2
CDR3 length: 12
clone size: -
CDR3 protein: CASSPGQPYCTF
CDR3 DNA: TGTGCCAGCAGCCCCGGACAGCCCTACTGCACCTTC

V gene: TRBV9
D gene: TRBD1
J gene: TRBJ2-5
CDR3 length: 19
clone size: -
CDR3 protein: CASSTQDRGQSGGQETQYF
CDR3 DNA: TGTGCCAGCAGCACCCAGGACAGGGGGCAATCGGGGGGGCAAGAGACCCAGTACTTC

V gene: TRBV5-4
D gene: -
J gene: TRBJ1-5
CDR3 length: 17
clone size: -
CDR3 protein: CASSLGGQGLGNQPQHF
CDR3 DNA: TGTGCCAGCAGCTTGGGGGGTCAAGGGCTGGGCAATCAGCCCCAGCATTTT

V gene: TRBV12-3/TRBV12-4
D gene: -
J gene: TRBJ1-3
CDR3 length: 14
clone size: -
CDR3 protein: CASSLDGSGNTIYF
CDR3 DNA: TGTGCCAGCAGCTTGGACGGCTCTGGAAACACCATATATTTT

V gene: TRBV30
D gene: -
J gene: TRBJ2-5
CDR3 length: 15
clone size: -
CDR3 protein: CAWSVLGLSQETQYF
CDR3 DNA: TGTGCCTGGAGTGTATTAGGACTGAGTCAAGAGACCCAGTACTTC

V gene: TRBV2
D gene: TRBD1
J gene: TRBJ2-7
CDR3 length: 12
clone size: -
CDR3 protein: CASRVGTDEQYF
CDR3 DNA: TGTGCCAGCAGGGTCGGGACAGACGAGCAGTACTTC

V gene: TRBV9
D gene: -
J gene: TRBJ1-2
CDR3 length: 15
clone size: -
CDR3 protein: CASSVARVSNYGYTF
CDR3 DNA: TGTGCCAGCAGCGTAGCTAGGGTCAGCAACTATGGCTACACCTTC

V gene: TRBV11-1
D gene: -
J gene: TRBJ2-3
CDR3 length: 13
clone size: once
CDR3 protein: CAIIQEGADTQYF
CDR3 DNA: TGTGCCATCATACAAGAGGGGGCAGATACGCAGTATTTT

V gene: TRBV6-6
D gene: -
J gene: TRBJ1-2
CDR3 length: 15
clone size: once
CDR3 protein: CASSDWGSTNYGYTF
CDR3 DNA: TGTGCCAGCAGTGACTGGGGGTCCACTAACTATGGCTACACCTTC

V gene: TRBV9
D gene: -
J gene: TRBJ2-7
CDR3 length: 16
clone size: -
CDR3 protein: CASSASPTAEGYEQYF
CDR3 DNA: TGTGCCAGCAGCGCCTCCCCGACAGCTGAAGGCTACGAGCAGTACTTC

V gene: TRBV6-6
D gene: -
J gene: TRBJ2-3
CDR3 length: 12
clone size: -
CDR3 protein: CASSYRVDTQYF
CDR3 DNA: TGTGCCAGCAGTTACCGGGTAGATACGCAGTATTTT

V gene: TRBV3-1
D gene: -
J gene: TRBJ2-7
CDR3 length: 13
clone size: -
CDR3 protein: CASSPKATYEQYF
CDR3 DNA: TGTGCCAGCAGCCCGAAGGCCACCTACGAGCAGTACTTC

V gene: TRBV5-6
D gene: -
J gene: TRBJ1-5
CDR3 length: 16
clone size: once
CDR3 protein: CASSLGERISNQPQHF
CDR3 DNA: TGTGCCAGCAGCTTGGGTGAACGGATCAGCAATCAGCCCCAGCATTTT

V gene: TRBV4-1
D gene: -
J gene: TRBJ2-1
CDR3 length: 15
clone size: -
CDR3 protein: CASSRRREAWDEQFF
CDR3 DNA: TGCGCCAGCAGCCGACGGCGGGAAGCCTGGGATGAGCAGTTCTTC

V gene: TRBV9
D gene: -
J gene: TRBJ2-3
CDR3 length: 16
clone size: -
CDR3 protein: CASSVEAGRSTDTQYF
CDR3 DNA: TGTGCCAGCAGCGTAGAGGCGGGAAGGAGCACAGATACGCAGTATTTT

V gene: TRBV23-1
D gene: TRBD1
J gene: TRBJ1-5
CDR3 length: 17
clone size: -
CDR3 protein: CASSQSRDRVRRLPQHF
CDR3 DNA: TGCGCCAGCAGTCAATCCCGGGACAGGGTGCGACGTTTGCCCCAGCATTTT

V gene: TRBV12-5
D gene: TRBD1
J gene: TRBJ2-7
CDR3 length: 14
clone size: -
CDR3 protein: CASGQTGETYEQYF
CDR3 DNA: TGTGCTAGTGGACAGACAGGGGAGACTTACGAGCAGTACTTC

V gene: TRBV29-1
D gene: -
J gene: TRBJ1-3
CDR3 length: 10
clone size: -
CDR3 protein: CSVQFDTIYF
CDR3 DNA: TGCAGCGTTCAGTTTGACACCATATATTTT

V gene: TRBV2
D gene: -
J gene: TRBJ2-3
CDR3 length: 13
clone size: -
CDR3 protein: CASRRAGRDTQYF
CDR3 DNA: TGTGCCTCTCGGAGGGCAGGGCGAGATACGCAGTATTTT

V gene: TRBV7-9
D gene: -
J gene: TRBJ2-7
CDR3 length: 15
clone size: -
CDR3 protein: CASSPPGVANYEQYF
CDR3 DNA: TGTGCCAGCAGCCCCCCTGGTGTAGCGAACTACGAGCAGTACTTC